This T cell receptor beta chain was documented in a study of T cell responses to AZD1222 COVID-19 vaccine. Study-level background: Second-dose schedules of about 4 or about 12 weeks were combined. General study findings and limits: CD4 TCRs covered the whole spike, strongest at regions 160-218 and 743-854. A reported finding is that nearly half of spike-specific TCRs target unmutated variant regions.

Generated by immunoSEQ multiplex PCR, the TCRdb table keeps only in-frame clones and is missing some. The table shows about 130,000 clones, with 90% occurring only once. Turning to this clone: Its antigen is as yet unknown.

Deletions cut 6 bases from V and 2 bases from J, with 8 bases between. The CDR3 covers 12 residues. From germline, CDR1 is MNHEY and CDR2 SVGAGI. This clonotype was obtained from an adult in good health. The input for sequencing was peripheral blood, taken on day 0 of AZD1222 vaccination. This chain links TRBV6-5 with TRBJ2-7, with D hard to call. This chain's CDR3 is CASRTNTYEQYF. DNA of the CDR3: TGTGCCAGCAGAACAAACACCTACGAGCAGTACTTC.